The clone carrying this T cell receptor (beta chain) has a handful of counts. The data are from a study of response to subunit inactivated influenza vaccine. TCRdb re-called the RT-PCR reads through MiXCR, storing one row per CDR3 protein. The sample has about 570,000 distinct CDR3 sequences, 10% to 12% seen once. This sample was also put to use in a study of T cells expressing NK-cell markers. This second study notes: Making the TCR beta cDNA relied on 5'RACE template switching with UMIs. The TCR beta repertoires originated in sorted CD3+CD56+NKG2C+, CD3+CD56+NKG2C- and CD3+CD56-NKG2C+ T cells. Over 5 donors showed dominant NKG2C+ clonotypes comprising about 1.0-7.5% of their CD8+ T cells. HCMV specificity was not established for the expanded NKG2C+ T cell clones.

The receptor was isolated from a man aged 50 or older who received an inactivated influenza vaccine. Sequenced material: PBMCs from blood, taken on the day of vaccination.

CDR3 in amino acids: CASSRAGSNTGELFF. The CDR3 coding sequence is TGTGCCAGCAGCCGAGCCGGGTCAAACACCGGGGAGCTGTTTTTT. The chain joins TRBV7-9 to TRBJ2-2, with no clear D. The CDR3 is 15 residues long. The germline CDR1 and CDR2 sequences are SEHNR and FQNEAQ (reference sequence). Trimming shortened V by 5 bases and J by 2 bases, and 12 bases separated the two germline ends.